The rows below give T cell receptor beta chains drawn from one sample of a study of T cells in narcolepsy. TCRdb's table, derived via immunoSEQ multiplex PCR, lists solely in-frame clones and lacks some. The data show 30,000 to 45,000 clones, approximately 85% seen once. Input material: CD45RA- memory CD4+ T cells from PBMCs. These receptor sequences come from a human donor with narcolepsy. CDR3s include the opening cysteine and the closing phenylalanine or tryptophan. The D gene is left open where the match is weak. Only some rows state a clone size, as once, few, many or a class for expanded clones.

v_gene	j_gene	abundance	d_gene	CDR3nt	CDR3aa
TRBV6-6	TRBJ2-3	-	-	TGTGCCAGCAGTCACCAAGGACGAGCGGGCACAGATACGCAGTATTTT	CASSHQGRAGTDTQYF
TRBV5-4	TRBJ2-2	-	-	TGTGCCAGCAGCGGGGGGACTCGTGGGGAGCTGTTTTTT	CASSGGTRGELFF
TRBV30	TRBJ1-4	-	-	TGTGCATTGACGGGGAGAGAAAAACTGTTTTTT	CALTGREKLFF
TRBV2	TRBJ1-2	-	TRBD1	TGTGCCAGCAGTGTGGACAGGGAAAACTATGGCTACACCTTC	CASSVDRENYGYTF
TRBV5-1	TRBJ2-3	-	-	TGCGCCAGCAGCTTGAGAGGGCTGAGCACAGATACGCAGTATTTT	CASSLRGLSTDTQYF
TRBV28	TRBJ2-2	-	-	TGTGCCACGGGACAGAACACCGGGGAGCTGTTTTTT	CATGQNTGELFF
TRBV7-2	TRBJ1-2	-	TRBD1	TGTGCCAGCAGCCCTAGATCCGGGACAGGGGGCTATGGCTACACCTTC	CASSPRSGTGGYGYTF
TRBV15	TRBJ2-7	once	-	TGTGCCACCAGCAGAGATCGGCAGTTCCCCTACGAGCAGTACTTC	CATSRDRQFPYEQYF
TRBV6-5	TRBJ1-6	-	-	TGTGCCAGCAGTCGGGACACCGTTATGGCCCTCCACTTT	CASSRDTVMALHF
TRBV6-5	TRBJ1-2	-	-	TGTGCCAGCAGTTACGGGGGCCGAGAAGGCTACACCTTC	CASSYGGREGYTF
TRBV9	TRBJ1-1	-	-	TGTGCCAGCAGCTCACTGACCTGGAACACTGAAGCTTTCTTT	CASSSLTWNTEAFF
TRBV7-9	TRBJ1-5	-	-	TGTGCCAGCAGCCCGCCGGGGGCAGCGTCGGGGACCCAGCATTTT	CASSPPGAASGTQHF
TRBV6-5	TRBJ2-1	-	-	TGTGCCAGCAGTTCCCTGAGGACAACTGAGCAGTTCTTC	CASSSLRTTEQFF
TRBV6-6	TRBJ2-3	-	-	TGTGCCAGCAGTTACGGCTTTAGCAGCACAGATACGCAGTATTTT	CASSYGFSSTDTQYF
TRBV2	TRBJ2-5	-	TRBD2	TGTGCCAGCAGGGCCGGGACTAGCGGGGGGCTCTACAAAGAGACCCAGTACTTC	CASRAGTSGGLYKETQYF
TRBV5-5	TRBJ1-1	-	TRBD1	TGTGCCAGCAGCGCCATTGACAGGGGCACTGAAGCTTTCTTT	CASSAIDRGTEAFF
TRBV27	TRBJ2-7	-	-	TGTGCCAGCAGTTCGGGCCCCGGGACATCCTACGAGCAGTACTTC	CASSSGPGTSYEQYF
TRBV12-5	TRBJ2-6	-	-	TGTGCTAGTGGTTTGGGACAGGCCTCTGGGGCCAACGTCCTGACTTTC	CASGLGQASGANVLTF
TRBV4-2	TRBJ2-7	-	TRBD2	TGTGCCAGCAGCCCCGGGACTAGCATGGACGAGCAGTACTTC	CASSPGTSMDEQYF
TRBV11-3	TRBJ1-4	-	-	TGTGCCAGCAGCAAAGAGGGTGGAACTAATGAAAAACTGTTTTTT	CASSKEGGTNEKLFF
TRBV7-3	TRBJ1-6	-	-	TGTGCCAGCAGCTTAGACACTATTAATTCACCCCTCCACTTT	CASSLDTINSPLHF
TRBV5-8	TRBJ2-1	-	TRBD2	TGTGCCAGCAGCTTGGAAAGACTAGCGGGGGGCTCCTACAATGAGCAGTTCTTC	CASSLERLAGGSYNEQFF
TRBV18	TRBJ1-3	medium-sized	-	TGTGCCAGCTCACCTCAGGGAAACACCATATATTTT	CASSPQGNTIYF
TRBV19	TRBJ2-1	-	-	TGTGCCAGTAGCCCCCCCCGGGGGAACCACAATGAGCAGTTCTTC	CASSPPRGNHNEQFF
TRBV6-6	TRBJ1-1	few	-	TGTGCCAGCTTCAGGAACACTGAAGCTTTCTTT	CASFRNTEAFF
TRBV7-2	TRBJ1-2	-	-	TGTGCCAGCAGCTTACGCAATTATGGCTACACCTTC	CASSLRNYGYTF
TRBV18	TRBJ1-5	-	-	TGTGCCAGCTCCCCCGACAAACAGCCCCAGCATTTT	CASSPDKQPQHF
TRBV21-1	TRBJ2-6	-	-	TGTGCCAGCAGCCAGTGGTGGACACCCCCGGTATACTCTGGGGCCAACGTCCTGACTTTC	CASSQWWTPPVYSGANVLTF
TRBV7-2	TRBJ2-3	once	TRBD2	TGTGCCAGCAGCTTGGCGGGACTAGAAACAGATACGCAGTATTTT	CASSLAGLETDTQYF
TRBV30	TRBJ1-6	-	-	TGTGCCTGGAAGGGGAAAGTCGACTATAATTCACCCCTCCACTTT	CAWKGKVDYNSPLHF
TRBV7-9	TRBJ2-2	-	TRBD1	TGTGCCAGCAGCAGCGACAGGGGGGTATCCGGGGAGCTGTTTTTT	CASSSDRGVSGELFF
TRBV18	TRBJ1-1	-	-	TGTGCCAGCTCACCACGACAGGTGAACACTGAAGCTTTCTTT	CASSPRQVNTEAFF
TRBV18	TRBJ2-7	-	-	TGTGCCAGCTCACCCCCCGGCGGGCGGGACCACTCCTACGAGCAGTACTTC	CASSPPGGRDHSYEQYF
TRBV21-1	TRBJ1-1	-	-	TGTGCCAGCAGCAAAGTATTCGAAGGGTTTAATGACACTGAAGCTTTCTTT	CASSKVFEGFNDTEAFF
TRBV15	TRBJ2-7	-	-	TGTGCCACCAGCAGAGATCAAAGGACCTACGAGCAGTACTTC	CATSRDQRTYEQYF
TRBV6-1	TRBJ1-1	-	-	TGTGCCAGCATCCGGCTTAAGAACACTGAAGCTTTCTTT	CASIRLKNTEAFF
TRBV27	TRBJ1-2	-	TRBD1	TGTGCCAGCAGTGGACGACAGGGCATCTATGGCTACACCTTC	CASSGRQGIYGYTF
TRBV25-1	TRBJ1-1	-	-	TGTGCCAGCAGTAAAGGTGGGGACTCTGAAGCTTTCTTT	CASSKGGDSEAFF
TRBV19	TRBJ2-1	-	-	TGTGCCAGTAATAGGGGGGGGGCTATCCGTTCCAATCAGTTCTTC	CASNRGGAIRSNQFF
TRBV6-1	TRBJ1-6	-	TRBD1	TGTGCCAGCAGTGAAGCGCTTAGGACAGGGGGGAATTCACCCCTCCACTTT	CASSEALRTGGNSPLHF
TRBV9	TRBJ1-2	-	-	TGTGCCAGCAGCGCCGGGGAAGTTCAAGGCTACACCTTC	CASSAGEVQGYTF
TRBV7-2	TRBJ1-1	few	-	TGTGCCAGCAGCCAGACCACTGAAGCTTTCTTT	CASSQTTEAFF
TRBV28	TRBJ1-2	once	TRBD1	TGTGCCAGCAGTTTAACCGGGACAGGGCAGGGTGGCTACACCTTC	CASSLTGTGQGGYTF
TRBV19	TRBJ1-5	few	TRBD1	TGTGCCAGTCACAGGGGAAATCAGCCCCAGCATTTT	CASHRGNQPQHF
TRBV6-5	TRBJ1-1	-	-	TGTGCCAGCAGTTACGCTGGGGTTACGGGAGCTTTCTTT	CASSYAGVTGAFF
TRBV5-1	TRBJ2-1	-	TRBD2	TGCGCCAGCAGCTCGGGACTAGCGGGGGGGTTCGATGAGCAGTTCTTC	CASSSGLAGGFDEQFF
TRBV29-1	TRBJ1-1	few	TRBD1	TGCAGCGTAGGACAGGGCCGTGGAGCTTTCTTT	CSVGQGRGAFF
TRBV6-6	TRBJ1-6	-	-	TGTGCCAGGTTGAGGACCCAAGACAGTCGAAATTCACCCCTCCACTTT	CARLRTQDSRNSPLHF
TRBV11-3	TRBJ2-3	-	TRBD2	TGTGCCAGCAGCTTAACCCCTGCCGGGACTAGCGCTAGCACAGATACGCAGTATTTT	CASSLTPAGTSASTDTQYF
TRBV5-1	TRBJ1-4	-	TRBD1	TGCGCCAGCAGCTTGGGCCTATACCGGGACAGCCCTGAAAAACTGTTTTTT	CASSLGLYRDSPEKLFF
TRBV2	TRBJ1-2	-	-	TGTGCCAGCACTGGGACATTGAACTATGGCTACACCTTC	CASTGTLNYGYTF
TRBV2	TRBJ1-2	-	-	TGTGCCAGCACCTGGACGGCTAACTATGGCTACACCTTC	CASTWTANYGYTF
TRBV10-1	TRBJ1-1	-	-	TGCGCCAGCAGTGAAGGCAGTTTGAACACTGAAGCTTTCTTT	CASSEGSLNTEAFF
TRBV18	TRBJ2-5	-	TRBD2	TGTGCCAGCTCACCAAACAGCGGGGGGACCCAAGAGACCCAGTACTTC	CASSPNSGGTQETQYF
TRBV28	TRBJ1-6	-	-	TGTGCCAGCAGTTTAACAGGGTGGTCACCCCTCCACTTT	CASSLTGWSPLHF
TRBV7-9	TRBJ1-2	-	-	TGTGCCAGCAGCTTAGAGACAGATAACTATGGCTACACCTTC	CASSLETDNYGYTF
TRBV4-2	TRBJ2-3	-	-	TGTGCCAGCAGCCAAGAAGGACGCACAGATACGCAGTATTTT	CASSQEGRTDTQYF
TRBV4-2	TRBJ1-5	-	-	TGTGCCAGCAGCCAAGATGGGCGTAAGCCCCAGCATTTT	CASSQDGRKPQHF
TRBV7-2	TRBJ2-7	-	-	TGTGCCAGCAGCAGCCCCGACGGGGTAAGCGAGCAGTACTTC	CASSSPDGVSEQYF